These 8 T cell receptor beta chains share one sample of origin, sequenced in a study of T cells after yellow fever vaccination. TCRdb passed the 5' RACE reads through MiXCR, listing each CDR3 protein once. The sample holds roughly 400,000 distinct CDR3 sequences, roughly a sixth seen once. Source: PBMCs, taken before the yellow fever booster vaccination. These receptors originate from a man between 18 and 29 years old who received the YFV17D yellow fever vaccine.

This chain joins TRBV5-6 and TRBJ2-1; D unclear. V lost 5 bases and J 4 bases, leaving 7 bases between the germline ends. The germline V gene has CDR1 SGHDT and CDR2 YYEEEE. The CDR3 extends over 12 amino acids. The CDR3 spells CASSKPYNEQFF. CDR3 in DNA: TGTGCCAGCAGTAAACCATACAATGAGCAGTTCTTC.

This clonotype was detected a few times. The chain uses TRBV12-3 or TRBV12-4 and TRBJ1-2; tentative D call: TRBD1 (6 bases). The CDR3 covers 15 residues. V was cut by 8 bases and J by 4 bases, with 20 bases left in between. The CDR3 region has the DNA TGTGCCAGCGCAAGAGGACAGCCTCTTATCTATGGCTACACCTTC. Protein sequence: CASARGQPLIYGYTF.

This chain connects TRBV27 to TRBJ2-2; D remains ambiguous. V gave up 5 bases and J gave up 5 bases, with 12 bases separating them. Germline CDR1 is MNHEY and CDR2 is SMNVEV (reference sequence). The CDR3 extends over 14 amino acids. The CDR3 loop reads CASSQSVTTGELFF. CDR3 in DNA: TGTGCCAGCAGTCAGAGCGTAACAACCGGGGAGCTGTTTTTT.

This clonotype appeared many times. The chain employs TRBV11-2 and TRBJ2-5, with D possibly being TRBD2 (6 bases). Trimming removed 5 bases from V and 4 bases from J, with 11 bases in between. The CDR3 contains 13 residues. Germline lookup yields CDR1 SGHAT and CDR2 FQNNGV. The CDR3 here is CASSQRRGETQYF. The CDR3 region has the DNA TGTGCCAGCAGCCAACGGCGGGGAGAGACCCAGTACTTC. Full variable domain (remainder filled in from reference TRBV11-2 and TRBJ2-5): EAGVAQSPRYKIIEKRQSVAFWCNPISGHATLYWYQQILGQGPKLLIQFQNNGVVDDSQLPKDRFSAERLKGVDSTLKIQPAKLEDSAVYLCASSQRRGETQYFGPGTRLLVL.

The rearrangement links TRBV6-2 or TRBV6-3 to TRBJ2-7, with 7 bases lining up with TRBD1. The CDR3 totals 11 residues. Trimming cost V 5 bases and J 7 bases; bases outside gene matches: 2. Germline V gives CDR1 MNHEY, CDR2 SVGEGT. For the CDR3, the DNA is TGTGCCAGCAGTCAGGGACAGGAGCAGTACTTC. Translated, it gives CASSQGQEQYF.

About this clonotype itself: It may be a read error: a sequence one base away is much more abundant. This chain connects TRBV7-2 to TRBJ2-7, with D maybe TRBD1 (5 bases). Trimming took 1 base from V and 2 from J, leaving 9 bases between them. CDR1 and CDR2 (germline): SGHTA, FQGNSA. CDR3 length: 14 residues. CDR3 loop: CASSLGAGPYEQYF. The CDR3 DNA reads TGTGCCAGCAGCTTAGGGGCAGGGCCCTACGAGCAGTACTTC.

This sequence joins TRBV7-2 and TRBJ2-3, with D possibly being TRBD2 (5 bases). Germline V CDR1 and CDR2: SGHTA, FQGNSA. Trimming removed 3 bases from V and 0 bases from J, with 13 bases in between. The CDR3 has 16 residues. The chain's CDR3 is CASSFPVATSTDTQYF. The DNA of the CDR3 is TGTGCCAGCAGCTTCCCGGTAGCGACTAGCACAGATACGCAGTATTTT. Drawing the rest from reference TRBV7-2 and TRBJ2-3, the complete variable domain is GAGVSQSPSNKVTEKGKDVELRCDPISGHTALYWYRQSLGQGLEFLIYFQGNSAPDKSGLPSDRFSAERTGGSVSTLTIQRTQQEDSAVYLCASSFPVATSTDTQYFGPGTRLTVL.

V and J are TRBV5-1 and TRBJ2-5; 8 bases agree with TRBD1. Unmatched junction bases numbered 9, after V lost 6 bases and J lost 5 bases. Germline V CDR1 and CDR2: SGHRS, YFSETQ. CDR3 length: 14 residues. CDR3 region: CASTISTGEETQYF. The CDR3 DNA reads TGCGCCAGCACTATATCGACAGGGGAGGAGACCCAGTACTTC.